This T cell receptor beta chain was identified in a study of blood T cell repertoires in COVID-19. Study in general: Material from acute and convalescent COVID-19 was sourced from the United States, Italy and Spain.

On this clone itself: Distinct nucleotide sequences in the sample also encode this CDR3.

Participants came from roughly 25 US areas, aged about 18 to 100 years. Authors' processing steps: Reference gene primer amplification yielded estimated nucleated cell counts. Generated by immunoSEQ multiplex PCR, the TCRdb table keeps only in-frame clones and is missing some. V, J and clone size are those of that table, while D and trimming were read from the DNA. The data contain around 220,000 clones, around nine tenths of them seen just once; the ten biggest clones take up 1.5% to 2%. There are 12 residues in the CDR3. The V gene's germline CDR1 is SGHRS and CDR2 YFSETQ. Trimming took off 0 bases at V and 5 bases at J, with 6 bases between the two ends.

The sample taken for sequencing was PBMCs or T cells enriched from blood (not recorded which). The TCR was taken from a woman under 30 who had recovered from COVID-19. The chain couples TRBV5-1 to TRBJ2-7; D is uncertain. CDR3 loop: CASSLGGDEQYF. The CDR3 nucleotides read TGCGCCAGCAGCTTGGGCGGCGACGAGCAGTACTTC.